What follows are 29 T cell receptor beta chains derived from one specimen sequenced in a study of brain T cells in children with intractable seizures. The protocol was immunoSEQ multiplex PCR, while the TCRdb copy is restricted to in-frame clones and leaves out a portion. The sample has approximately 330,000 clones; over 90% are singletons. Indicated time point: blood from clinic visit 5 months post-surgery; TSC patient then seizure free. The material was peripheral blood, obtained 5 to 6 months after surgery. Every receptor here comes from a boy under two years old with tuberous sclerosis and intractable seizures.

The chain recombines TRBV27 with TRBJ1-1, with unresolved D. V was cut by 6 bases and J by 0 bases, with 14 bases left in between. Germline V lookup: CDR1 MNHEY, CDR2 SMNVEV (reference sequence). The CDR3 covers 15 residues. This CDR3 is CASSAWEHMNTEAFF. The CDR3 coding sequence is TGTGCCAGCAGCGCATGGGAGCACATGAACACTGAAGCTTTCTTT.

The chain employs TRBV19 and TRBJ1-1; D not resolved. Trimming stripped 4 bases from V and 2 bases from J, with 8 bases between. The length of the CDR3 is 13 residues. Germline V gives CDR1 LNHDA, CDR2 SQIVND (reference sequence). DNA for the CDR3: TGTGCCAGTAGTACCACAGCTAACACTGAAGCTTTCTTT. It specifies CASSTTANTEAFF.

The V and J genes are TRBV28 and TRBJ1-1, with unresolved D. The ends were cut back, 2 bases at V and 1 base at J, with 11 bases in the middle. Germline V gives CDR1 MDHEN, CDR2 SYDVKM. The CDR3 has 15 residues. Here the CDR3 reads CASSLMPQPNTEAFF. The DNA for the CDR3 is TGTGCCAGCAGTTTAATGCCCCAGCCGAACACTGAAGCTTTCTTT. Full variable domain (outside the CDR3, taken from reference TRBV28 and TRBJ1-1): DVKVTQSSRYLVKRTGEKVFLECVQDMDHENMFWYRQDPGLGLRLIYFSYDVKMKEKGDIPEGYSVSREKKERFSLILESASTNQTSMYLCASSLMPQPNTEAFFGQGTRLTVV.

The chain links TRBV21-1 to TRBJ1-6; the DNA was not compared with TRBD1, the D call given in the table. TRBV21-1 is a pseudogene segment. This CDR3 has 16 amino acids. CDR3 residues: CASSPRPDRNNSPLHF. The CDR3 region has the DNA TGTGCCAGCAGCCCGAGACCCGACAGAAATAATTCACCCCTCCACTTT.

The CDR3 nucleotides read TGTGCCTGGAGTGCAGGGGGTTACGAGCAGTACTTC. Its protein product is CAWSAGGYEQYF. The chain uses TRBV30 and TRBJ2-7; TRBD1 agrees at 7 bases. The germline V gene has CDR1 GTSNPN and CDR2 SVGIG (reference sequence). V trimming: 1 base; J trimming: 4 bases; junction bases outside the gene matches: 1. The CDR3 is 12 amino acids. The full variable domain, with the rest looked up from reference TRBV30 and TRBJ2-7, is SQTIHQWPATLVQPVGSPLSLECTVEGTSNPNLYWYRQAAGRGLQLLFYSVGIGQISSEVPQNLSASRPQDRQFILSSKKLLLSDSGFYLCAWSAGGYEQYFGPGTRLTVT.

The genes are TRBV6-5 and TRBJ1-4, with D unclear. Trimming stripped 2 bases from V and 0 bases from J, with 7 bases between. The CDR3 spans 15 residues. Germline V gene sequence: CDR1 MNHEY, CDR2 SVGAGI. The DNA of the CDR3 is TGTGCCAGCAGTTACGCCGGGACAACTAATGAAAAACTGTTTTTT. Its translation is CASSYAGTTNEKLFF.

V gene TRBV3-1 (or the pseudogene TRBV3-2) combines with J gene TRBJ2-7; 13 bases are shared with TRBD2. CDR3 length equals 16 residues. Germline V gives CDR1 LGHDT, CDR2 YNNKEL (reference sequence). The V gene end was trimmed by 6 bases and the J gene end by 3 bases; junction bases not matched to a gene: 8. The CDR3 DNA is TGTGCCAGCAGTTATCCGGGACTAGCGGGAAACTACGAGCAGTACTTC. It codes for CASSYPGLAGNYEQYF.

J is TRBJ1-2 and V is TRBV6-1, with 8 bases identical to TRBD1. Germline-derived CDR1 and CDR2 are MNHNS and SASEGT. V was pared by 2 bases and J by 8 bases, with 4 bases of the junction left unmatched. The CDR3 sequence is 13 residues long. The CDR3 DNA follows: TGTGCCAGCAGTGAAATTACAGGGGGGGGCTACACCTTC. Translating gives CASSEITGGGYTF.

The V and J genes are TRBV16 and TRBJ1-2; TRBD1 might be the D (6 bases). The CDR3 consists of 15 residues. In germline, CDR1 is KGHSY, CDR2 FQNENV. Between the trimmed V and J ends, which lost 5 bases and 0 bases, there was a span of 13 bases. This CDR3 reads CASSTRDNANYGYTF. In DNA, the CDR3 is TGTGCCAGCAGCACCCGGGACAACGCTAACTATGGCTACACCTTC.

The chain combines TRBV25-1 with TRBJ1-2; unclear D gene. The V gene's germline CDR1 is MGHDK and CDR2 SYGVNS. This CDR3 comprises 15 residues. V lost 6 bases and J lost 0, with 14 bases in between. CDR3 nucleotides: TGTGCCAGCAGCCCCGACGGATTCTCTAACTATGGCTACACCTTC. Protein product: CASSPDGFSNYGYTF.

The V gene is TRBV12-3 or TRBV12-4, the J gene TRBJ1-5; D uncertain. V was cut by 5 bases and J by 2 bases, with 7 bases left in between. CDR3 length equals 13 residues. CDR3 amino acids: CASSHMGNQPQHF. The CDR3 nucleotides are TGTGCCAGCAGTCACATGGGCAATCAGCCCCAGCATTTT.

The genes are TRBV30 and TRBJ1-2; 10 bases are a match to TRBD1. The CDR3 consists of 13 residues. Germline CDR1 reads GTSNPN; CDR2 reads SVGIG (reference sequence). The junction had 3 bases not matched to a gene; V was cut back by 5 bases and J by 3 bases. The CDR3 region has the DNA TGTGCCTGGGGGACAGGGGTGGACTATGGCTACACCTTC. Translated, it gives CAWGTGVDYGYTF.

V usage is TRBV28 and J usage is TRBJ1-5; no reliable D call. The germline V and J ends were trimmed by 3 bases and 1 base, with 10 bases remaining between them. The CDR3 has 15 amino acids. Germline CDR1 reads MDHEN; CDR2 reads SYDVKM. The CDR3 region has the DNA TGTGCCAGCAGTTTGTTGGGTCCAAGCAATCAGCCCCAGCATTTT. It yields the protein CASSLLGPSNQPQHF.

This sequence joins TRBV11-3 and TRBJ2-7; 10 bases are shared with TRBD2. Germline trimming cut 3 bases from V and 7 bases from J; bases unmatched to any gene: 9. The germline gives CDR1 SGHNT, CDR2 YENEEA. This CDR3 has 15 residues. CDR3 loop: CASSLCLAGAEEQYF. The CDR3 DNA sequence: TGTGCCAGCAGCTTGTGTCTAGCGGGAGCGGAGGAGCAGTACTTC. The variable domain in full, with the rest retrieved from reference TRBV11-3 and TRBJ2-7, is EAGVVQSPRYKIIEKKQPVAFWCNPISGHNTLYWYLQNLGQGPELLIRYENEEAVDDSQLPKDRFSAERLKGVDSTLKIQPAELGDSAVYLCASSLCLAGAEEQYFGPGTRLTVT.

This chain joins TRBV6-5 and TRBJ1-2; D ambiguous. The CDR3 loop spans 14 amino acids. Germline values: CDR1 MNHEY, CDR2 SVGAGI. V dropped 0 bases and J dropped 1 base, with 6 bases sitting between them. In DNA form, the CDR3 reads TGTGCCAGCAGTTACTCTTCCGTTAACTATGGCTACACCTTC. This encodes CASSYSSVNYGYTF.

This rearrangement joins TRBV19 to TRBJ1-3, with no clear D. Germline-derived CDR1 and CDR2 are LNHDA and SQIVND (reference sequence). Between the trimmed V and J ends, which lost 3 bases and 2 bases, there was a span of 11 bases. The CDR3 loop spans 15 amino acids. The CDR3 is CASSIRVQAGNTIYF. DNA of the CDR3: TGTGCCAGTAGTATCCGGGTTCAGGCTGGAAACACCATATATTTT.

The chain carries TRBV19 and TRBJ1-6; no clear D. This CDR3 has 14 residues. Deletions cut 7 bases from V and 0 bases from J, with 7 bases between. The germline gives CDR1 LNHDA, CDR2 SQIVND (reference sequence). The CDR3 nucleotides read TGTGCCAGTACCGGTGGCTCCTATAATTCACCCCTCCACTTT. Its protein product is CASTGGSYNSPLHF.

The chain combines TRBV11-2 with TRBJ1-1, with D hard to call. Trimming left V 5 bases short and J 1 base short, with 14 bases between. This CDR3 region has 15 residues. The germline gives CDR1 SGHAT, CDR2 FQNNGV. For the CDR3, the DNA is TGTGCCAGCAGCCCACTCCAGTATCGGAACACTGAAGCTTTCTTT. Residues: CASSPLQYRNTEAFF.

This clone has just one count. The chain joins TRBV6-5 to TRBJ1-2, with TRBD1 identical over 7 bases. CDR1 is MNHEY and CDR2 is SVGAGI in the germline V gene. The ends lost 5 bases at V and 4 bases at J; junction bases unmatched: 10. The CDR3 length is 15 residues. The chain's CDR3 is CASSLTLDRVYGYTF. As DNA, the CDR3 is TGTGCCAGCAGTCTTACCCTTGACAGGGTCTATGGCTACACCTTC.

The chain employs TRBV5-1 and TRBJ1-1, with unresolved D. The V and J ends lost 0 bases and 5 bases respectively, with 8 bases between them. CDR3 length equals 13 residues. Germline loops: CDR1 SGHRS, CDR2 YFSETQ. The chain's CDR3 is CASSLAGITEAFF. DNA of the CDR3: TGCGCCAGCAGCTTGGCTGGTATAACTGAAGCTTTCTTT.

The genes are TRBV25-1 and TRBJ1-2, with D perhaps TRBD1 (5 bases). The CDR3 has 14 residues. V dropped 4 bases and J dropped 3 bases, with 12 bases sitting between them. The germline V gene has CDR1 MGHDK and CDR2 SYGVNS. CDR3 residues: CASSVTEAYYGYTF. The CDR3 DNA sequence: TGTGCCAGCAGTGTGACAGAGGCTTACTATGGCTACACCTTC.

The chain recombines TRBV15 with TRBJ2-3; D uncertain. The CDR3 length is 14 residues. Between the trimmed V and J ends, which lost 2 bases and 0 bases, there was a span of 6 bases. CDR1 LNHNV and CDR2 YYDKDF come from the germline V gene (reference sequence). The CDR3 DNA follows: TGTGCCACCAGCAGATTGGATAGCACAGATACGCAGTATTTT. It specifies CATSRLDSTDTQYF.

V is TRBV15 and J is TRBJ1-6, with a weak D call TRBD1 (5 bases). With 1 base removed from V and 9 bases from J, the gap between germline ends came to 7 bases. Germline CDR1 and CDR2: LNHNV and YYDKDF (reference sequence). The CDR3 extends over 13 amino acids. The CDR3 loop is CATSRARASPLHF. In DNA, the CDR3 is TGTGCCACCAGCAGAGCCAGGGCTTCACCCCTCCACTTT.

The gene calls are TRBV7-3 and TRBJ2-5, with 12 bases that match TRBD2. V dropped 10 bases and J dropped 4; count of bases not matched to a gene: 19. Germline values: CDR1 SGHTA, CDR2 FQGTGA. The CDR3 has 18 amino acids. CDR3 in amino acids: CATAIKGLAGTVIETQYF. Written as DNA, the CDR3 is TGTGCCACCGCCATAAAAGGACTAGCGGGAACCGTAATAGAGACCCAGTACTTC.

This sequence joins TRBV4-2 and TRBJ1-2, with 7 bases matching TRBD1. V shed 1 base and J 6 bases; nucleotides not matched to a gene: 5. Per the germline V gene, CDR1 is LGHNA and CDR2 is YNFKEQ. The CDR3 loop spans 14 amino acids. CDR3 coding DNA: TGTGCCAGCAGCCAAGTGACAGGGTGGAATGGCTACACCTTC. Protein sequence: CASSQVTGWNGYTF.

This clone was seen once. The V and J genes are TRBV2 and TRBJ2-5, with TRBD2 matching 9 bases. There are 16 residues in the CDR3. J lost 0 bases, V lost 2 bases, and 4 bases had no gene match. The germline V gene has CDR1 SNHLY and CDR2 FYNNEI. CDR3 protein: CASSEMLAGNQETQYF. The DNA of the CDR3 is TGTGCCAGCAGTGAAATGCTAGCGGGAAACCAAGAGACCCAGTACTTC.

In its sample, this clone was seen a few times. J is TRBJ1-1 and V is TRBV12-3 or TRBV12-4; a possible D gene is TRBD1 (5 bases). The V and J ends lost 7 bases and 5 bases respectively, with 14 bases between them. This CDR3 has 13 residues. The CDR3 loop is CASIGDGRTEAFF. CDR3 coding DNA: TGTGCCAGCATCGGGGACGGGAGGACTGAAGCTTTCTTT.

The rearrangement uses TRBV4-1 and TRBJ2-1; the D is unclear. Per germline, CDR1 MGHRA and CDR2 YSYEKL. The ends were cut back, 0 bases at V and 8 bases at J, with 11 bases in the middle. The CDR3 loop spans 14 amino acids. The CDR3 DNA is TGCGCCAGCAGCCAAGAGAGATCAGAGGATGAGCAGTTCTTC. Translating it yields CASSQERSEDEQFF.

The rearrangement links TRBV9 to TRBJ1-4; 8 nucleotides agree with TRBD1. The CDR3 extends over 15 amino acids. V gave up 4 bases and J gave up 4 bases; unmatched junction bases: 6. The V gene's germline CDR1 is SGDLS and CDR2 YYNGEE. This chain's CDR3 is CASSPGTGLNEKLFF. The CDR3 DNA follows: TGTGCCAGCAGCCCCGGGACAGGACTTAATGAAAAACTGTTTTTT.